Listed here are 31 T cell receptor beta chains from one sample, sequenced in a study of blood T cell repertoires in COVID-19. This table comes from immunoSEQ multiplex PCR, and its TCRdb copy is limited to in-frame clones, with some not included. Found here are 300,000 or so clones, over 75% of them singletons; the top ten hold roughly 1.1%. Sequencing was done on a sample of PBMCs or T cells enriched from blood (not recorded which). Receptors were obtained from a woman aged 30 to 39 who had recovered from COVID-19.

The V and J genes are TRBV5-5 and TRBJ2-5; 9 bases align to TRBD2. This CDR3 spans 15 amino acids. The trim removed 3 bases at V and 4 bases at J, leaving 7 bases unmatched. CDR1 is SGHKS, CDR2 YYEKEE, per germline (reference sequence). The CDR3 loop is CASSWGTSFRETQYF. For the CDR3, the DNA is TGTGCCAGCAGCTGGGGGACTAGCTTTCGAGAGACCCAGTACTTC.

The chain carries TRBV30 and TRBJ1-1; D gene uncertain. The V and J ends lost 8 bases and 0 bases respectively, with 10 bases between them. This CDR3 is 12 amino acids long. Germline-derived CDR1 and CDR2 are GTSNPN and SVGIG (reference sequence). CDR3 coding DNA: TGTGCCAGAGGGTTTATGAACACTGAAGCTTTCTTT. Translated: CARGFMNTEAFF.

This clone was detected once. J is TRBJ2-1 and V is TRBV7-3; 9 bases line up with TRBD2. V was pared by 5 bases and J by 0 bases, with 2 bases of the junction left unmatched. The CDR3 extends over 15 amino acids. Looked up from germline, CDR1 is SGHTA and CDR2 is FQGTGA. The CDR3 protein is CASSPLAGSYNEQFF. CDR3 nucleotides: TGTGCCAGCAGCCCACTAGCGGGCTCCTACAATGAGCAGTTCTTC. The full variable domain, with the rest looked up from reference TRBV7-3 and TRBJ2-1, is GAGVSQTPSNKVTEKGKYVELRCDPISGHTALYWYRQSLGQGPEFLIYFQGTGAADDSGLPNDRFFAVRPEGSVSTLKIQRTERGDSAVYLCASSPLAGSYNEQFFGPGTRLTVL.

The rearrangement links TRBV23-1 to TRBJ1-5; D remains ambiguous. TRBV23-1 is reported as an ORF; its role is uncertain. Trimming cost V 0 bases and J 2 bases, with 14 bases left between them. The CDR3 consists of 17 residues. The CDR3 nucleotides read TGCGCCAGCAGTCAATCGTTGGGCATGCCTCGCAATCAGCCCCAGCATTTT. Protein product: CASSQSLGMPRNQPQHF.

The chain couples TRBV27 to TRBJ2-1, with 9 bases lining up with TRBD1. CDR1 and CDR2 from the germline V gene are MNHEY and SMNVEV (reference sequence). The junction had 15 bases not matched to a gene; V was cut back by 8 bases and J by 7 bases. This CDR3 has 16 residues. The CDR3 loop reads CASASPGQGLSNEQFF. CDR3 coding DNA: TGTGCCAGCGCTAGCCCGGGACAGGGATTGTCTAATGAGCAGTTCTTC.

The V gene is TRBV7-2, the J gene TRBJ2-1; TRBD2 agrees at 12 bases. The CDR3 consists of 15 residues. Trimming at V came to 3 bases and at J to 9 bases, leaving 6 bases not matched to a gene. Germline V gene data show CDR1 as SGHTA and CDR2 as FQGNSA. CDR3 sequence reads: CASSFRLAGGSEQFF. The CDR3 DNA follows: TGTGCCAGCAGCTTCCGTCTAGCGGGAGGGTCTGAGCAGTTCTTC.

The CDR3 sequence: CASSQDWSSNEKLFF. In DNA, the CDR3 is TGCGCCAGCAGCCAAGATTGGAGCTCTAATGAAAAACTGTTTTTT. The V gene is TRBV4-3, the J gene TRBJ1-4, with unresolved D. V shed 0 bases and J shed 3 bases, with 8 bases lying between them. The CDR3 consists of 15 residues. Germline assignment: CDR1 LGHNA and CDR2 YSLEER.

V and J are TRBV19 and TRBJ1-5; tentative D call: TRBD1 (5 bases). V lost 3 bases and J 6 bases, leaving 18 bases between the germline ends. CDR1 LNHDA and CDR2 SQIVND come from the germline V gene (reference sequence). The CDR3 contains 16 residues. CDR3 DNA: TGTGCCAGTAGTATGGAAGGGGAACCTCCAAGTCAGCCCCAGCATTTT. It codes for CASSMEGEPPSQPQHF. The variable domain in full, completed from reference TRBV19 and TRBJ1-5, reads DGGITQSPKYLFRKEGQNVTLSCEQNLNHDAMYWYRQDPGQGLRLIYYSQIVNDFQKGDIAEGYSVSREKKESFPLTVTSAQKNPTAFYLCASSMEGEPPSQPQHFGDGTRLSIL.

The CDR3 coding sequence is TGTGCCAGCAGAACACTAGCGGGGCTTTACTACGAGCAGTACTTC. Translation: CASRTLAGLYYEQYF. V is TRBV7-2 and J is TRBJ2-7; the match to TRBD2 covers 10 bases. CDR1 and CDR2 (germline): SGHTA, FQGNSA. This CDR3 has 15 residues. Trimming took 6 bases from V and 3 from J; bases not matched to a gene: 8.

CDR3 sequence: CASSIEGAGANVLTF. The CDR3 coding sequence is TGTGCCAGTAGTATCGAGGGGGCTGGGGCCAACGTCCTGACTTTC. The chain has TRBV19 and TRBJ2-6; D might be TRBD1 (6 bases). The CDR3 consists of 15 residues. The germline V and J ends were trimmed by 3 bases and 2 bases, with 8 bases remaining between them. The germline CDR1 and CDR2 sequences are LNHDA and SQIVND (reference sequence).

This clone was seen once. This chain connects TRBV27 to TRBJ2-6; 7 nucleotides align to TRBD1. The CDR3 length is 17 residues. V gave up 4 bases and J gave up 0 bases; unmatched junction bases: 6. Looked up from germline, CDR1 is MNHEY and CDR2 is SMNVEV (reference sequence). The CDR3 DNA reads TGTGCCAGCAGTTCGGGACAGAAGCACTCTGGGGCCAACGTCCTGACTTTC. This encodes CASSSGQKHSGANVLTF.

The chain uses TRBV28 and TRBJ2-1; TRBD2 matches 7 bases. CDR1 and CDR2 from the germline V gene are MDHEN and SYDVKM. The V gene end was trimmed by 4 bases and the J gene end by 3 bases; junction bases not matched to a gene: 6. CDR3 length: 15 residues. The CDR3 protein is CASSSTSLVYNEQFF. DNA of the CDR3: TGTGCCAGCAGTTCGACTAGCCTGGTCTACAATGAGCAGTTCTTC.

This chain uses TRBV7-2 with TRBJ1-1, with TRBD1 matching 9 bases. The J segment lost 0 bases and the V segment lost 4 bases, leaving 3 bases of the junction unmatched. CDR1 SGHTA and CDR2 FQGNSA come from the germline V gene. CDR3 length equals 15 residues. The CDR3 sequence is CASSSDRGLNTEAFF. CDR3 coding DNA: TGTGCCAGCAGCTCGGACAGGGGACTGAACACTGAAGCTTTCTTT.

The rearrangement uses TRBV6-5 and TRBJ1-2; D is perhaps TRBD1 (6 bases). The V gene lost 6 bases and the J gene lost 2 bases, with 10 bases spanning the gap. This CDR3 spans 13 amino acids. Germline-derived CDR1 and CDR2 are MNHEY and SVGAGI. CDR3 loop: CASSVTGNYGYTF. The CDR3 bases are TGTGCCAGCAGCGTGACAGGAAACTATGGCTACACCTTC.

The chain employs TRBV6-1 and TRBJ2-3; 7 bases map to TRBD2. This CDR3 has 15 amino acids. Looked up from germline, CDR1 is MNHNS and CDR2 is SASEGT. V shed 2 bases, J shed 2 bases, and the junction held 4 bases outside the gene matches. The CDR3 is CASSEREGNTDTQYF. The CDR3 DNA follows: TGTGCCAGCAGTGAAAGGGAGGGCAACACAGATACGCAGTATTTT.

This chain uses TRBV6-5 with TRBJ2-3, with TRBD2 as a possible D gene (5 bases). With 6 bases removed from V and 1 base from J, the gap between germline ends came to 11 bases. This CDR3 comprises 14 residues. Germline V CDR1 and CDR2: MNHEY, SVGAGI. The DNA for the CDR3 is TGTGCCAGCAGGGAGCGGATCGGCACAGATACGCAGTATTTT. This encodes CASRERIGTDTQYF.

This chain links TRBV11-2 with TRBJ2-7; tentatively, D is TRBD2 (6 bases). Germline V lookup: CDR1 SGHAT, CDR2 FQNNGV. Trimming cost V 3 bases and J 2 bases, with 11 bases left between them. The CDR3 sequence is 14 residues long. The CDR3 DNA follows: TGTGCCAGCAGCTTGCGGGGAGGCGCCTACGAGCAGTACTTC. This gives the protein CASSLRGGAYEQYF.

V is TRBV16 and J is TRBJ1-2; TRBD1 aligns across 7 bases. Germline assignment: CDR1 KGHSY and CDR2 FQNENV. Trimming took 4 bases from V and 5 from J; bases not matched to a gene: 7. CDR3 length: 14 amino acids. CDR3 sequence: CASSPQGQRYGYTF. As DNA, the CDR3 is TGTGCCAGCAGCCCCCAGGGACAGAGATATGGCTACACCTTC.

This chain uses TRBV19 with TRBJ1-5; 9 bases match TRBD1. This CDR3 spans 16 amino acids. Germline V gene data show CDR1 as LNHDA and CDR2 as SQIVND (reference sequence). Trimming took 5 bases from V and 5 from J; bases not matched to a gene: 10. CDR3 sequence reads: CASSFLQGANHQPQHF. In DNA, the CDR3 is TGTGCCAGTAGTTTCCTACAGGGGGCCAACCATCAGCCCCAGCATTTT.

The chain has TRBV28 and TRBJ2-7; the D is unclear. From germline, CDR1 is MDHEN and CDR2 SYDVKM. The CDR3 totals 14 residues. V lost 2 bases to trimming and J lost 7 bases, with 15 bases between them. The CDR3 loop reads CASSLTPPAREQYF. In DNA form, the CDR3 reads TGTGCCAGCAGTTTAACCCCACCCGCGAGGGAGCAGTACTTC.

The chain links TRBV7-2 to TRBJ2-7; 7 nucleotides align to TRBD2. The junction had 4 bases not matched to a gene; V was cut back by 1 base and J by 4 bases. This CDR3 spans 14 amino acids. CDR1 is SGHTA, CDR2 FQGNSA, per germline. The DNA of the CDR3 is TGTGCCAGCAGCTTAGGGGGGGGTCTGTACGAGCAGTACTTC. Translating gives CASSLGGGLYEQYF.

The chain is built from TRBV28 and TRBJ1-2, with TRBD1 matching over 7 bases. This CDR3 has 14 amino acids. In germline, CDR1 is MDHEN, CDR2 SYDVKM. After removal of 6 bases from V and 5 bases from J, the junction contained 9 bases not matched to a gene. The CDR3 sequence: CASSRDSRVYGYTF. The CDR3 region has the DNA TGTGCCAGCAGCCGGGACAGCCGAGTGTATGGCTACACCTTC.

The CDR3 is CASSFWGLAGVKEQFF. The DNA for the CDR3 is TGTGCCAGCAGTTTCTGGGGACTAGCGGGAGTAAAGGAGCAGTTCTTC. The genes are TRBV27 and TRBJ2-1; 14 nucleotides match TRBD2. The V and J ends lost 3 bases and 10 bases, in that order; junction bases with no gene match: 8. CDR3 size: 16 residues. Germline CDR1 and CDR2: MNHEY and SMNVEV (reference sequence).

V and J are TRBV19 and TRBJ1-5, with TRBD1 matching over 9 bases. Trimming took 10 bases from V and 7 from J; bases not matched to a gene: 17. The V gene's germline CDR1 is LNHDA and CDR2 SQIVND (reference sequence). The CDR3 length is 16 residues. The CDR3, as DNA: TGTGCCACCAGCGTGAGGTCCTGGACAGGGGAACAGCCCCAGCATTTT. This translates into CATSVRSWTGEQPQHF.

The chain has TRBV7-2 and TRBJ1-3, with D possibly matching TRBD1 (6 bases). V lost 6 bases and J 0 bases, leaving 12 bases between the germline ends. The CDR3 consists of 15 residues. The germline V gene has CDR1 SGHTA and CDR2 FQGNSA. The CDR3 sequence: CASRKGGDSGNTIYF. CDR3 nucleotides: TGTGCCAGCAGGAAGGGGGGGGACTCTGGAAACACCATATATTTT.

V gene TRBV7-2 combines with J gene TRBJ2-7; D is ambiguous. From germline, CDR1 is SGHTA and CDR2 FQGNSA. V was pared by 5 bases and J by 3 bases, with 8 bases between. CDR3 length equals 12 residues. The CDR3 nucleotides read TGTGCCAGCAGCCCCCCCGGCTACGAGCAGTACTTC. It translates to CASSPPGYEQYF. Based on the CDR3 plus reference TRBV7-2 and TRBJ2-7, the full variable domain is GAGVSQSPSNKVTEKGKDVELRCDPISGHTALYWYRQSLGQGLEFLIYFQGNSAPDKSGLPSDRFSAERTGGSVSTLTIQRTQQEDSAVYLCASSPPGYEQYFGPGTRLTVT.

The genes are TRBV7-8 and TRBJ2-1; no clear D. V was trimmed by 0 bases and J by 9 bases, leaving 15 bases between them. Germline loops: CDR1 SGHVS, CDR2 FQNEAQ. The CDR3 covers 15 residues. CDR3 coding DNA: TGTGCCAGCAGCTTAGCGTCCGGCCGCTGGAGTGAGCAGTTCTTC. This encodes CASSLASGRWSEQFF.

The CDR3, as DNA: TGTGCCAGCAGCCTTACAGGGTCCGGAGGCTACACCTTC. This gives the protein CASSLTGSGGYTF. The V and J genes are TRBV5-6 and TRBJ1-2; a possible D gene is TRBD1 (6 bases). This CDR3 has 13 amino acids. CDR1 and CDR2 (germline): SGHDT, YYEEEE. V was clipped by 4 bases and J by 8 bases, with 15 bases between them.

The genes are TRBV5-1 and TRBJ2-3; no clear D gene. The CDR3 covers 13 residues. Trimming stripped 0 bases from V and 2 bases from J, with 4 bases between. Germline-derived CDR1 and CDR2 are SGHRS and YFSETQ. As DNA, the CDR3 is TGCGCCAGCAGCTTGGCCTACACAGATACGCAGTATTTT. It codes for CASSLAYTDTQYF.

This chain connects TRBV27 to TRBJ1-2; the D gene is possibly TRBD1 (5 bases). The CDR3 consists of 17 residues. V was shortened by 0 bases and J by 9 bases, with 23 bases between the two germline ends. Germline CDR1 MNHEY, CDR2 SMNVEV (reference sequence). DNA for the CDR3: TGTGCCAGCAGTTTATCAGGCCACTCAGGGAACGGTGCCCGCTACACCTTC. Translation: CASSLSGHSGNGARYTF.

V gene TRBV5-4 combines with J gene TRBJ2-3; 11 nucleotides line up with TRBD2. With 3 bases clipped from V and 4 bases from J, the junction kept 7 bases outside the gene matches. Germline V gene lookup returns CDR1 SGHNT and CDR2 YYREEE (reference sequence). The CDR3 runs 16 residues. The CDR3 DNA sequence: TGTGCCAGCAGCTATAGCGGGAGGGCGGGTCCAGATACGCAGTATTTT. Its translation: CASSYSGRAGPDTQYF.